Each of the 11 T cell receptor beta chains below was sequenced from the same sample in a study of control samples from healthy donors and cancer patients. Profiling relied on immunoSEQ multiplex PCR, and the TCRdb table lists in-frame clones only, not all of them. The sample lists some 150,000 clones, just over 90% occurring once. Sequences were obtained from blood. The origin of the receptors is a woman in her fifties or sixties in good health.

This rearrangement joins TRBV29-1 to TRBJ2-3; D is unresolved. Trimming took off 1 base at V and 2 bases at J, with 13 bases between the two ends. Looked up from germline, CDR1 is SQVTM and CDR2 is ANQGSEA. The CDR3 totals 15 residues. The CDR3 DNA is TGCAGCGTTGAAGGGTTCGTCAGGCTCACAGATACGCAGTATTTT. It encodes CSVEGFVRLTDTQYF.

The CDR3 DNA reads as TGTGCCAGACCGGGACTCGTGTACAATGAGCAGTTCTTC. Translation: CARPGLVYNEQFF. The chain combines TRBV21-1 with TRBJ2-1; TRBD2 is taken as the D call from the table, unchecked against the DNA. TRBV21-1 is given as a pseudogene. The CDR3 loop spans 13 amino acids.

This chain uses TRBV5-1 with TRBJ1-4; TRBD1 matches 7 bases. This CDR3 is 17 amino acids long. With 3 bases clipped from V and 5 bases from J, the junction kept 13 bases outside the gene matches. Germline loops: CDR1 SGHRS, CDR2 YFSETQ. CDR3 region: CASSSEGTVTPNEKLFF. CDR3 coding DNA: TGCGCCAGCAGCTCCGAGGGGACAGTCACCCCCAATGAAAAACTGTTTTTT.

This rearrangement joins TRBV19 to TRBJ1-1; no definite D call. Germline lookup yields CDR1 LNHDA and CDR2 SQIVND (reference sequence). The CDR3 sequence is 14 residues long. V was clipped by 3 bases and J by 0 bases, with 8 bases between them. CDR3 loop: CASSIARLNTEAFF. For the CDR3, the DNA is TGTGCCAGTAGTATTGCCAGATTGAACACTGAAGCTTTCTTT.

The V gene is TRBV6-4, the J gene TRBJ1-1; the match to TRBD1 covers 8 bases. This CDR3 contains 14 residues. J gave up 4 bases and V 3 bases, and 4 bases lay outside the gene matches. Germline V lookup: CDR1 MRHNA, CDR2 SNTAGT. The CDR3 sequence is CASSEQGDITEAFF. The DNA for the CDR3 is TGTGCCAGCAGTGAACAGGGGGATATCACTGAAGCTTTCTTT.

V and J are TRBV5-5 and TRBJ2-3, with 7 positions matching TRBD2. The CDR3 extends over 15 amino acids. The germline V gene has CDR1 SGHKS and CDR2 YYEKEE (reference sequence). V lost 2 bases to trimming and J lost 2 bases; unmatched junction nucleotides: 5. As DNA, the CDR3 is TGTGCCAGCAGCTTCCCGGGGAGGGCCACAGATACGCAGTATTTT. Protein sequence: CASSFPGRATDTQYF.

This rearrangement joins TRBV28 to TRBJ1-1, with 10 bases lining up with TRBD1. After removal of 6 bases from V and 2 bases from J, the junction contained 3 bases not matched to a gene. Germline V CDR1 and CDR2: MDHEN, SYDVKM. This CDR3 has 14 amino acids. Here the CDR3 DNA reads TGTGCCAGCAGCCGACAGGGGGCTAACACTGAAGCTTTCTTT. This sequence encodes CASSRQGANTEAFF.

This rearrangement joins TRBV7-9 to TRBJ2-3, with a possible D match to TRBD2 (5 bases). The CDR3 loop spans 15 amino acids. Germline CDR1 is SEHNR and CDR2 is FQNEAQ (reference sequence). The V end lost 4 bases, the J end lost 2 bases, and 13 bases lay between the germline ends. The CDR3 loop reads CASSSGSLDTDTQYF. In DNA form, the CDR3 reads TGTGCCAGCAGCTCGGGATCCTTAGACACAGATACGCAGTATTTT.

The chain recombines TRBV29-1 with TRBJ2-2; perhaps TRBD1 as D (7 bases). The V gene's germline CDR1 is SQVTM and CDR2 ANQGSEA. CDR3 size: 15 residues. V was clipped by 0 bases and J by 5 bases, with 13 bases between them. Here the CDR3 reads CSVEEGQGGTGELFF. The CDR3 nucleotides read TGCAGCGTTGAAGAGGGCCAGGGGGGAACCGGGGAGCTGTTTTTT.

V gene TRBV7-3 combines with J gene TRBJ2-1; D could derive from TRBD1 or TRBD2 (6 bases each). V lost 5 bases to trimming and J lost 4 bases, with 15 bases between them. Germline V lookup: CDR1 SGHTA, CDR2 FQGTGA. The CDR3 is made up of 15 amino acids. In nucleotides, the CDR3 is TGTGCCAGCAGCCCTCCCGGGGGCCCGTACAATGAGCAGTTCTTC. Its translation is CASSPPGGPYNEQFF.

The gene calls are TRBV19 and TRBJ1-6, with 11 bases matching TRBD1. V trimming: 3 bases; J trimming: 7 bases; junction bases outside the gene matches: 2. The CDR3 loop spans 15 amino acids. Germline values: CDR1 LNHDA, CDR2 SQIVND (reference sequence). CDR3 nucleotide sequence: TGTGCCAGTAGTATCTGGGACAGGGGGAATTCACCCCTCCACTTT. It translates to CASSIWDRGNSPLHF.